Listed below are T cell receptor beta chains from one sample, sequenced in a study of PD-1 blockade in classical Hodgkin lymphoma. Here immunoSEQ multiplex PCR was the method, and the copy in TCRdb shows in-frame clones only, minus some. The repertoire consists of 95,000 or so clones, with roughly 84% occurring once and the leading ten covering over 9%. The sample here was peripheral blood mononuclear cells (PBMCs), taken at baseline. These receptors all come from a human donor with classical Hodgkin lymphoma. Both conserved end residues are part of each CDR3. D genes are given only for firm matches. Only part of the rows carry a size: once, few, many, or a class if the clone is expanded.

v_call	d_call	clone_size	j_call	cdr3_length	cdr3_aa	cdr3_nt
TRBV7-9	NA	NA	TRBJ2-2	13	CASSSHSTGELFF	TGTGCCAGCAGTTCTCACAGCACCGGGGAGCTGTTTTTT
TRBV30	NA	once	TRBJ1-1	15	CAWVRGGQQGTEAFF	TGTGCCTGGGTCCGCGGAGGGCAACAAGGCACTGAAGCTTTCTTT
TRBV6-5	NA	NA	TRBJ1-1	15	CASTPTGGRGTEAFF	TGTGCCAGCACCCCTACGGGGGGGCGCGGCACTGAAGCTTTCTTT
TRBV6-4	TRBD2	NA	TRBJ2-1	15	CASSLLAGPYNEQFF	TGTGCCAGCAGCTTACTAGCGGGGCCCTACAATGAGCAGTTCTTC
TRBV4-2	NA	NA	TRBJ2-3	15	CASTPLPGGTDTQYF	TGTGCCAGCACCCCCCTCCCGGGCGGCACAGATACGCAGTATTTT
TRBV2	NA	NA	TRBJ1-5	13	CASSEEGDQPQHF	TGTGCCAGCAGTGAAGAGGGGGATCAGCCCCAGCATTTT
TRBV19	NA	NA	TRBJ1-1	13	CASSGRGFTEAFF	TGTGCCAGTAGTGGCAGGGGTTTTACTGAAGCTTTCTTT
TRBV27	TRBD1	NA	TRBJ1-1	14	CASSLRGQGTEAFF	TGTGCCAGCAGTTTAAGGGGGCAGGGCACTGAAGCTTTCTTT
TRBV10-3	NA	NA	TRBJ1-2	14	CAISALGGAGGYTF	TGTGCCATCAGTGCCCTCGGGGGGGCGGGCGGCTACACCTTC
TRBV5-1	NA	NA	TRBJ2-1	15	CASSLAGTDYNEQFF	TGCGCCAGCAGCTTGGCCGGGACGGACTACAATGAGCAGTTCTTC
TRBV5-4	NA	NA	TRBJ2-2	14	CASSLGQYTGELFF	TGTGCCAGCAGCTTGGGACAGTACACCGGGGAGCTGTTTTTT
TRBV7-9	NA	NA	TRBJ1-4	14	CASSLGVTNEKLFF	TGTGCCAGCAGCTTAGGGGTGACTAATGAAAAACTGTTTTTT
TRBV5-4	TRBD1	NA	TRBJ2-3	16	CASSLRSGGGTDTQYF	TGTGCCAGCAGCTTGAGGTCAGGGGGCGGAACGGATACGCAGTATTTT
TRBV9	NA	NA	TRBJ2-3	12	CASSAAGDTQYF	TGTGCCAGCAGCGCCGCGGGGGATACGCAGTATTTT
TRBV19	TRBD1	NA	TRBJ1-2	15	CASSPAQGAMGGYTF	TGTGCCAGTAGTCCAGCCCAGGGGGCGATGGGGGGCTACACCTTC
TRBV5-5	NA	NA	TRBJ2-3	15	CASSLARSSTDTQYF	TGTGCCAGCAGCTTGGCGCGGAGTAGCACAGATACGCAGTATTTT
TRBV18	NA	NA	TRBJ1-5	15	CASSSLAVSNQPQHF	TGTGCCAGCTCAAGCTTGGCGGTTAGCAATCAGCCCCAGCATTTT
TRBV2	NA	NA	TRBJ1-2	13	CASSEARGGGYTF	TGTGCCAGCAGTGAGGCCCGGGGCGGTGGCTACACCTTC
TRBV7-8	TRBD1	NA	TRBJ2-7	13	CASSWGQGSEQYF	TGTGCCAGCAGCTGGGGACAGGGCAGCGAGCAGTACTTC
TRBV14	NA	NA	TRBJ1-1	12	CASRAGGTEAFF	TGTGCCAGCAGGGCCGGTGGGACTGAAGCTTTCTTT
TRBV5-6	NA	NA	TRBJ2-7	13	CASSFASTYEQYF	TGTGCCAGCAGCTTCGCCAGTACCTACGAGCAGTACTTC
TRBV5-6	TRBD2	NA	TRBJ2-1	16	CASSGLAGGWHNEQFF	TGTGCCAGCAGCGGGTTAGCGGGAGGGTGGCACAATGAGCAGTTCTTC
TRBV20-1	NA	NA	TRBJ2-1	11	CSASSSNEQFF	TGCAGTGCTTCGAGCTCCAATGAGCAGTTCTTC
TRBV5-4	NA	NA	TRBJ2-7	14	CASSPAWGSYEQYF	TGTGCCAGCAGCCCAGCTTGGGGTTCCTACGAGCAGTACTTC
TRBV18	NA	NA	TRBJ2-7	14	CASSLGDQRYEQYF	TGTGCCAGCTCACTAGGGGATCAAAGGTACGAGCAGTACTTC
TRBV7-9	NA	few	TRBJ1-4	12	CASSQAGEKLFF	TGTGCCAGCAGCCAAGCCGGTGAAAAACTGTTTTTT
TRBV19	NA	once	TRBJ2-1	15	CASSIDRGLYNEQFF	TGTGCCAGTAGTATAGACAGGGGCCTCTACAATGAGCAGTTCTTC
TRBV5-1	NA	NA	TRBJ2-4	14	CASSLRVGKNIQYF	TGCGCCAGCAGCTTAAGGGTAGGCAAAAACATTCAGTACTTC
TRBV5-1	NA	NA	TRBJ2-2	15	CASSLDRANTGELFF	TGCGCCAGCAGCTTGGACAGGGCGAACACCGGGGAGCTGTTTTTT
TRBV6-1	NA	NA	TRBJ1-5	15	CASSVQGGGNQPQHF	TGTGCCAGCAGTGTCCAGGGTGGGGGCAATCAGCCCCAGCATTTT
TRBV11-2	NA	NA	TRBJ2-7	17	CASSPGQTPRSSYEQYF	TGTGCCAGCAGCCCGGGTCAGACTCCGAGGAGCTCCTACGAGCAGTACTTC
TRBV7-9	NA	few	TRBJ2-1	15	CASSSTSIAINEQFF	TGTGCCAGCAGCTCTACGTCCATTGCCATCAATGAGCAGTTCTTC
TRBV15	TRBD1	NA	TRBJ1-1	15	CATSRERDSYTEAFF	TGTGCCACCAGCAGAGAAAGGGACAGTTACACTGAAGCTTTCTTT
TRBV10-3	TRBD2	NA	TRBJ2-1	14	CAISGLAEPGEQFF	TGTGCCATCAGTGGACTAGCCGAACCAGGTGAGCAGTTCTTC
TRBV6-5	NA	NA	TRBJ1-1	14	CASSPQGSGTEAFF	TGTGCCAGCAGTCCCCAGGGGTCGGGTACTGAAGCTTTCTTT
TRBV28	TRBD1	NA	TRBJ1-5	15	CASSPQGISNQPQHF	TGTGCCAGCAGTCCACAGGGGATTAGCAATCAGCCCCAGCATTTT
TRBV9	NA	NA	TRBJ2-5	18	CASSVATGGLVSEETQYF	TGTGCCAGCAGCGTAGCTACGGGGGGCCTAGTGTCGGAGGAGACCCAGTACTTC
TRBV20-1	NA	NA	TRBJ2-2	11	CSARNTGELFF	TGCAGTGCCCGCAACACCGGGGAGCTGTTTTTT
TRBV29-1	TRBD2	NA	TRBJ2-7	14	CSVEASGVAGELLF	TGCAGCGTTGAAGCCTCCGGGGTAGCGGGAGAGCTCCTCTTC
TRBV11-2	NA	NA	TRBJ2-6	17	CASRMSAPSSGANVLTF	TGTGCCAGCAGAATGTCTGCCCCGAGCTCTGGGGCCAACGTCCTGACTTTC
TRBV28	NA	few	TRBJ1-1	12	CASSPRRTEAFF	TGTGCCAGCAGTCCCCGCCGGACTGAAGCTTTCTTT
TRBV7-3	NA	NA	TRBJ2-5	13	CASSPHGGGTQYF	TGTGCCAGCAGCCCCCACGGGGGAGGGACCCAGTACTTC
TRBV30	NA	NA	TRBJ1-1	13	CAWRTGKNTEAFF	TGTGCCTGGAGGACAGGAAAAAACACTGAAGCTTTCTTT
TRBV5-4	TRBD2	NA	TRBJ2-7	16	CASSLRLAQTPYEQYF	TGTGCCAGCAGCTTACGACTAGCCCAGACCCCCTACGAGCAGTACTTC